This TCR beta chain is drawn from a study of T cells in localized non-small cell lung cancer. Measured with immunoSEQ multiplex PCR; TCRdb has only the in-frame clones, and not every one. The profile covers 25,000 to 35,000 clones, with 92% appearing a single time and around 2.1% taken by the ten largest. The specimen was peripheral blood, collected before any cancer treatment. The source of this sequence is a female donor older than 55 with stage I lung adenocarcinoma.

CDR3 sequence (DNA): TGTGCCAGCAGCTCACAGGGGCCCCTCCACTTT. As protein: CASSSQGPLHF. The chain employs TRBV11-2 and TRBJ1-6, with 7 bases matching TRBD1. Per the germline V gene, CDR1 is SGHAT and CDR2 is FQNNGV. The CDR3 consists of 11 residues. V lost 4 bases to trimming and J lost 13 bases; unmatched junction nucleotides: 1.